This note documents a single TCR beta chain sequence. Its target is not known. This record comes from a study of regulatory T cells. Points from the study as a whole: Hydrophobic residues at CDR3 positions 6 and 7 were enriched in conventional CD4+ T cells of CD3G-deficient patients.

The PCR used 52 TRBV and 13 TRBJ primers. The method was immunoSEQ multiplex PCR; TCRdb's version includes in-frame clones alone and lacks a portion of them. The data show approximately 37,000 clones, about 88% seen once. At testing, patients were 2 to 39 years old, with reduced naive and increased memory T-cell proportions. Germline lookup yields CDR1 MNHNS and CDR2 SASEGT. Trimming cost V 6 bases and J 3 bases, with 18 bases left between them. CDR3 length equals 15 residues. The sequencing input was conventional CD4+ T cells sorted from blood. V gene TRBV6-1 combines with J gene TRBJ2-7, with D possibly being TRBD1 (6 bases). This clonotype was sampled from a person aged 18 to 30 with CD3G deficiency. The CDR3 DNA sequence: TGTGCCAGCAGCTCGGCCGGGACAAGGGACTACGAGCAGTACTTC. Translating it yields CASSSAGTRDYEQYF.